Following are 9 T cell receptor beta chains from one sample sequenced in a study of T cell responses to AZD1222 COVID-19 vaccine. Generated by immunoSEQ multiplex PCR, the TCRdb table keeps only in-frame clones and is missing some. The sample lists over 65,000 clones; roughly 90% were seen once. Here the sequenced sample was peripheral blood, taken 28 days after the second AZD1222 dose. Source of these receptors: an adult who received the AZD1222 COVID-19 vaccine.

This chain uses TRBV7-9 with TRBJ2-7; 8 bases map to TRBD1. The CDR3 is made up of 15 amino acids. V shed 0 bases, J shed 4 bases, and the junction held 5 bases outside the gene matches. Germline lookup yields CDR1 SEHNR and CDR2 FQNEAQ (reference sequence). CDR3 region: CASSLARGQEYEQYF. The CDR3 DNA reads TGTGCCAGCAGCTTAGCGCGGGGACAGGAATACGAGCAGTACTTC.

The chain recombines TRBV3-1 (or the pseudogene TRBV3-2) with TRBJ1-1, with D perhaps TRBD1 (5 bases). This CDR3 contains 13 residues. Deletions cut 5 bases from V and 8 bases from J, with 15 bases between. CDR1 LGHDT and CDR2 YNNKEL come from the germline V gene (reference sequence). The CDR3 DNA follows: TGTGCCAGCAGCTCCTCCACAGGTGGGGAAGCTTTCTTT. This translates into CASSSSTGGEAFF.

The chain employs TRBV27 and TRBJ2-7, with a tentative D call TRBD1 (6 bases). V lost 0 bases and J lost 5, with 11 bases in between. Per germline, CDR1 MNHEY and CDR2 SMNVEV (reference sequence). This CDR3 region has 14 residues. The CDR3 bases are TGTGCCAGCAGTTTATCTAGTCAGGGGAACGAGCAGTACTTC. Its protein product is CASSLSSQGNEQYF.

This chain connects TRBV19 to TRBJ1-1; 9 bases fit TRBD1. The CDR3 contains 14 residues. Germline V gives CDR1 LNHDA, CDR2 SQIVND (reference sequence). The V and J ends lost 4 bases and 1 base, in that order; junction bases with no gene match: 1. The CDR3 bases are TGTGCCAGTAGTACGGACAGGGGGAACACTGAAGCTTTCTTT. Translated, it gives CASSTDRGNTEAFF.

The chain uses TRBV10-2 and TRBJ2-1, with TRBD1 matching over 8 bases. The CDR3 is 14 amino acids. CDR1 and CDR2 (germline): WSHSY, SAAADI. V was clipped by 6 bases and J by 1 base; unmatched bases: 2. The CDR3 bases are TGCGCCAGCAGCGGACAGGGTTCCTACAATGAGCAGTTCTTC. It is translated as CASSGQGSYNEQFF.

This chain links TRBV30 with TRBJ1-6; the D gene is possibly TRBD1 (6 bases). Germline loops: CDR1 GTSNPN, CDR2 SVGIG (reference sequence). The CDR3 extends over 14 amino acids. Deletions cut 0 bases from V and 9 bases from J, with 12 bases between. CDR3 DNA sequence: TGTGCCTGGAGTGTGGGGGGCGGCGGTTCACCCCTCCACTTT. Translation: CAWSVGGGGSPLHF.

DNA for the CDR3: TGTGCCAGCAGGAACCAGGGGGCAAGGGACTATGGCTACACCTTC. Its translation: CASRNQGARDYGYTF. V is TRBV6-5 and J is TRBJ1-2, with 8 bases that match TRBD1. Germline V gene lookup returns CDR1 MNHEY and CDR2 SVGAGI. CDR3 size: 15 residues. V dropped 6 bases and J dropped 3; count of bases not matched to a gene: 9.

The table lists this clone with a count of one. The chain has TRBV6-5 and TRBJ2-1; 9 bases are a match to TRBD1. CDR1 MNHEY and CDR2 SVGAGI come from the germline V gene. Germline trimming cut 4 bases from V and 4 bases from J; bases unmatched to any gene: 8. The CDR3 is 16 residues long. The CDR3: CASSLLQGARYNEQFF. CDR3 DNA sequence: TGTGCCAGCAGTTTATTACAGGGGGCAAGGTACAATGAGCAGTTCTTC.

The CDR3, as DNA: TGCGCCAGCAGCCCTCGATTGGGACTAGCGGGTATCGGCACAGATACGCAGTATTTT. Translating gives CASSPRLGLAGIGTDTQYF. The rearrangement joins TRBV4-1 to TRBJ2-3; 12 bases are shared with TRBD2. V lost 4 bases and J lost 1; bases outside the gene matches: 12. Germline CDR1 reads MGHRA; CDR2 reads YSYEKL. The CDR3 sequence is 19 residues long.